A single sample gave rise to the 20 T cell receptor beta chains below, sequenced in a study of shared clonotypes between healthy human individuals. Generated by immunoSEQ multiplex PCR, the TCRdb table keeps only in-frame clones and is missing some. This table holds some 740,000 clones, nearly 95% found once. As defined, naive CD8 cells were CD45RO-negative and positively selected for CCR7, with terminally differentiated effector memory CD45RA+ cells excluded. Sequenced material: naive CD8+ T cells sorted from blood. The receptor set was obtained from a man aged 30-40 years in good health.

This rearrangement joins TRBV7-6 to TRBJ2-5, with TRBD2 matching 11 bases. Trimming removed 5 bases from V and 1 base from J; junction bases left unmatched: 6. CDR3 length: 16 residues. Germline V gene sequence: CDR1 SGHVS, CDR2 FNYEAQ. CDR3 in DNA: TGTGCCAGCAGCCGGGGGACTAGCGGTCGCCAAGAGACCCAGTACTTC. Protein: CASSRGTSGRQETQYF.

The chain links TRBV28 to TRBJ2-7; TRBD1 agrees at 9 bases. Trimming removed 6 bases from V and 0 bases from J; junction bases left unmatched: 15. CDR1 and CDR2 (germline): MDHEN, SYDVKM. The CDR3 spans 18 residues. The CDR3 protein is CASSRPGTGGDYSYEQYF. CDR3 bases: TGTGCCAGCAGCCGTCCCGGTACAGGGGGCGATTACTCCTACGAGCAGTACTTC.

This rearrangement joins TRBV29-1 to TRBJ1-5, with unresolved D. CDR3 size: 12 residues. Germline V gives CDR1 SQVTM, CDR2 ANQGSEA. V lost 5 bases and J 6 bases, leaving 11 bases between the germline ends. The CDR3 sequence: CSVISIGQPQHF. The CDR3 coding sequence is TGCAGCGTTATTAGTATCGGTCAGCCCCAGCATTTT. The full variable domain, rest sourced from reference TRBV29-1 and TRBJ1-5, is SAVISQKPSRDICQRGTSLTIQCQVDSQVTMMFWYRQQPGQSLTLIATANQGSEATYESGFVIDKFPISRPNLTFSTLTVSNMSPEDSSIYLCSVISIGQPQHFGDGTRLSIL.

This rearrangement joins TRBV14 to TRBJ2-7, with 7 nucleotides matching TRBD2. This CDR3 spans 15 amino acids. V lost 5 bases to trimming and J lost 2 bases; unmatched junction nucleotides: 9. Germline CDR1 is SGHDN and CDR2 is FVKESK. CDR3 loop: CASSEREGRAYEQYF. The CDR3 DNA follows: TGTGCCAGCAGCGAGAGGGAGGGCAGGGCCTACGAGCAGTACTTC.

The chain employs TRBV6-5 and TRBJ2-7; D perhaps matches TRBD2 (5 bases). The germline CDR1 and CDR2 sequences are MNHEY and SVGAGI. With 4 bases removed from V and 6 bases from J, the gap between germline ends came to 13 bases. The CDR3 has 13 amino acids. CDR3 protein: CASSFLDFSEQYF. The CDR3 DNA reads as TGTGCCAGCAGTTTCCTGGACTTCTCCGAGCAGTACTTC.

In DNA form, the CDR3 reads TGCGCCAGCAGCCAAGAACCCTGGGACAGCCTGGGGAACACCATATATTTT. This codes for CASSQEPWDSLGNTIYF. The chain recombines TRBV4-1 with TRBJ1-3; 7 nucleotides match TRBD1. Germline CDR1 is MGHRA and CDR2 is YSYEKL. The CDR3 has 17 residues. J lost 7 bases, V lost 0 bases, and 12 bases had no gene match.

The CDR3, as DNA: TGTGCCAGCAGCTTAGTCAAGTACGAGCAGTACTTC. It encodes CASSLVKYEQYF. The genes are TRBV7-6 and TRBJ2-7; no firm D call. Germline lookup yields CDR1 SGHVS and CDR2 FNYEAQ. Trimming cost V 1 base and J 4 bases, with 5 bases left between them. The CDR3 has 12 residues.

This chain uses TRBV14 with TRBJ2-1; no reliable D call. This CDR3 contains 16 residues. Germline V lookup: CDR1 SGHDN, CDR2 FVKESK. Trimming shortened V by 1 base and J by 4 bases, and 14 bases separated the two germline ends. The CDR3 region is CASSQGGFRAYNEQFF. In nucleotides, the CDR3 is TGTGCCAGCAGCCAAGGGGGATTCCGAGCGTACAATGAGCAGTTCTTC.

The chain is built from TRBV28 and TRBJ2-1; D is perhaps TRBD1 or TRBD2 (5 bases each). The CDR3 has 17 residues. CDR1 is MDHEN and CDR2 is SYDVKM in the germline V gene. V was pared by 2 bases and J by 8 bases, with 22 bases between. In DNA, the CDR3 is TGTGCCAGCAGTTTAGGTGACCTAAAGTACGGGACGGATGAGCAGTTCTTC. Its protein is CASSLGDLKYGTDEQFF.

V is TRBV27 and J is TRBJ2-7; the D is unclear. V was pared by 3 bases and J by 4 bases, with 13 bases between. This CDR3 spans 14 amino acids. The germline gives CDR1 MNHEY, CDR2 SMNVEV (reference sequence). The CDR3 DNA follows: TGTGCCAGCAGTTTTAACAGCCTTTATTACGAGCAGTACTTC. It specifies CASSFNSLYYEQYF.

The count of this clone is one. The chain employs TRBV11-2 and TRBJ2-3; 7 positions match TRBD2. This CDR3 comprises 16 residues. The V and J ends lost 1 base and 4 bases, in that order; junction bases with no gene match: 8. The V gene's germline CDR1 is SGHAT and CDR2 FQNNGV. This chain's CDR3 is CASSLGGGGRADTQYF. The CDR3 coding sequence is TGTGCCAGCAGCTTAGGTGGGGGAGGGCGTGCAGATACGCAGTATTTT.

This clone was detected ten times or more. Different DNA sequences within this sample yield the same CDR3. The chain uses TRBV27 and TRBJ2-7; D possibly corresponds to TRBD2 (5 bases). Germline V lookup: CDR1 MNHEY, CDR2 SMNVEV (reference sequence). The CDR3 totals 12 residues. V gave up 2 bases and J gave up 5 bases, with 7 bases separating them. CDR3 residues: CASSLLGDEQYF. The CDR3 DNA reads TGTGCCAGCAGTTTACTCGGGGACGAGCAGTACTTC.

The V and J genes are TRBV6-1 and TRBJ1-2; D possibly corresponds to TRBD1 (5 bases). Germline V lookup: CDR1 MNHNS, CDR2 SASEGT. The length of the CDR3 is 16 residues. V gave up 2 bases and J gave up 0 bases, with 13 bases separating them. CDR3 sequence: CASSERPGNPNYGYTF. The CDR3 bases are TGTGCCAGCAGTGAACGACCAGGGAATCCTAACTATGGCTACACCTTC.

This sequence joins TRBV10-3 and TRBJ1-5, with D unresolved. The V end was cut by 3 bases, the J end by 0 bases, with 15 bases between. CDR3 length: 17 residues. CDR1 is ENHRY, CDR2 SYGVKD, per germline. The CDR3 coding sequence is TGTGCCATCAGTGATACAGAGATGACGGATAGCAATCAGCCCCAGCATTTT. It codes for CAISDTEMTDSNQPQHF.

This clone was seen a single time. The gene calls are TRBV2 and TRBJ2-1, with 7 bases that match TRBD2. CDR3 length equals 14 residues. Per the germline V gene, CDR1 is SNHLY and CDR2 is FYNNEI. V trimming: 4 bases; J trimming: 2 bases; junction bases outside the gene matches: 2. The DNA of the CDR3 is TGTGCCAGCAGTGCGAGCGGGACCTACAATGAGCAGTTCTTC. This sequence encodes CASSASGTYNEQFF.

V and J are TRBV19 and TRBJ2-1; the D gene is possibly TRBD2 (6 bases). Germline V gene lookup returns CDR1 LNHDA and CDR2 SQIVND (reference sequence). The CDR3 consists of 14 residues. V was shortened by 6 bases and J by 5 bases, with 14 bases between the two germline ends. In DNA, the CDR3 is TGTGCCAGTAGAGCCGCTCGGGGGAACAATGAGCAGTTCTTC. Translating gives CASRAARGNNEQFF.

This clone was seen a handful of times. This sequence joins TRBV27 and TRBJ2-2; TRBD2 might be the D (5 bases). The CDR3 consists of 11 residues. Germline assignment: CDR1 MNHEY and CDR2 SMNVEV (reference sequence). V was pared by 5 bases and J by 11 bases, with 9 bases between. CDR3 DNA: TGTGCCAGCAGTGAGGGTCTTGAGCTGTTTTTT. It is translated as CASSEGLELFF.

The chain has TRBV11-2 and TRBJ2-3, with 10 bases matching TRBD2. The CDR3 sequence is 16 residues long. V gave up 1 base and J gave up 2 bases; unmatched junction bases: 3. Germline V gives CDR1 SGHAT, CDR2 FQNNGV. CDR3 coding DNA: TGTGCCAGCAGCTTAGGAACTAGCGGGGCCACAGATACGCAGTATTTT. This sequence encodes CASSLGTSGATDTQYF.

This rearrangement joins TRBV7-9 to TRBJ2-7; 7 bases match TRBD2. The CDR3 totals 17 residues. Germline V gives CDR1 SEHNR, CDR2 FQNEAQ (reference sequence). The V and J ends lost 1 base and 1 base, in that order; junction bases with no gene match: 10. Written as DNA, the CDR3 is TGTGCCAGCAGCTTAGGCCGCCTAGGCGGGAGTTCCTACGAGCAGTACTTC. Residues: CASSLGRLGGSSYEQYF.

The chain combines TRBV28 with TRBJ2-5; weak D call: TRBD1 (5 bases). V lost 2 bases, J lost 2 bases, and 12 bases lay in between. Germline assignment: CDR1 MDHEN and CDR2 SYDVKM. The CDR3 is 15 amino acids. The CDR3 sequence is CASSLIGHQQETQYF. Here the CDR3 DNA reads TGTGCCAGCAGTTTAATTGGACACCAACAAGAGACCCAGTACTTC. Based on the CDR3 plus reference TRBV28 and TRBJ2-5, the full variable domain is DVKVTQSSRYLVKRTGEKVFLECVQDMDHENMFWYRQDPGLGLRLIYFSYDVKMKEKGDIPEGYSVSREKKERFSLILESASTNQTSMYLCASSLIGHQQETQYFGPGTRLLVL.